A selection of T cell receptor beta chains follows, all from one sample in a study of cytomegalovirus exposure and HLA in healthy donors. Sequencing used immunoSEQ multiplex PCR; TCRdb keeps in-frame clones, though not all of them. The data hold roughly 100,000 clones, with about 13% observed a single time. Sequenced input: PBMCs. Receptor source: a man aged 40-49 years in good health and CMV-seropositive. CDR3s include the opening cysteine and the closing phenylalanine or tryptophan. D genes are given only for firm matches. Only some rows state a clone size, as once, few, many or a class for expanded clones.

v_call	d_call	j_call	clone_size	cdr3_aa	cdr3_nt
TRBV27	TRBD1	TRBJ2-7	-	CASSPFPTGNYEQYF	TGTGCCAGCAGCCCGTTCCCGACAGGGAACTACGAGCAGTACTTC
TRBV10-3	-	TRBJ1-3	-	CAISPTWDPGTGNTIYF	TGTGCCATCAGTCCAACTTGGGATCCGGGGACTGGAAACACCATATATTTT
TRBV18	-	TRBJ1-5	few	CASSPSGTSGNQPQHF	TGTGCCAGCTCACCTTCCGGGACAAGTGGCAATCAGCCCCAGCATTTT
TRBV28	-	TRBJ1-2	-	CASSLLMRAISTF	TGTGCCAGCAGCCTCCTGATGAGAGCCATTTCCACCTTC
TRBV19	-	TRBJ2-3	-	CASSINSRSTDTQYF	TGTGCCAGTAGTATAAATAGCAGAAGCACAGATACGCAGTATTTT
TRBV9	-	TRBJ1-3	few	CASSVSEESTIYF	TGTGCCAGCAGCGTAAGTGAGGAGTCCACCATATATTTT
TRBV7-2	TRBD1	TRBJ1-2	-	CASSQDRGLYGYTF	TGTGCCAGCAGCCAAGACAGGGGGCTATATGGCTACACCTTC
TRBV2	-	TRBJ2-7	few	CASSEYKQYF	TGTGCCAGCAGTGAGTATAAGCAGTACTTC
TRBV29-1	TRBD1	TRBJ1-1	few	CSVGTGGNTEAFF	TGCAGCGTTGGAACAGGGGGGAACACTGAAGCTTTCTTT
TRBV2	-	TRBJ2-7	-	CASRVSDRPAYEQYF	TGTGCCAGCAGGGTCAGTGACAGGCCCGCCTACGAGCAGTACTTC
TRBV27	-	TRBJ1-1	few	CASSRQGRTEAFF	TGTGCCAGCAGCCGACAAGGGAGAACTGAAGCTTTCTTT
TRBV9	TRBD1	TRBJ2-7	few	CASSLGQGVSYEQYF	TGTGCCAGCAGCTTGGGACAGGGGGTTTCCTACGAGCAGTACTTC
TRBV7-9	-	TRBJ2-7	few	CASSVTPYEQYF	TGTGCCAGCAGTGTCACTCCCTACGAGCAGTACTTC
TRBV5-1	-	TRBJ1-4	-	CASSRSATNEKLFF	TGCGCCAGCAGTAGGAGTGCAACTAATGAAAAACTGTTTTTT
TRBV10-3	TRBD2	TRBJ2-3	few	CAIRVDSGRADTQYF	TGTGCCATCAGGGTGGATAGCGGGAGGGCAGATACGCAGTATTTT
TRBV30	-	TRBJ1-1	-	CAWSVRVSGTEAFF	TGTGCCTGGAGTGTACGGGTGAGTGGCACTGAAGCTTTCTTT
TRBV27	-	TRBJ2-7	-	CASSSVLAVSYEQYF	TGTGCCAGCAGTTCCGTATTAGCGGTCTCCTACGAGCAGTACTTC
TRBV6-1	TRBD1	TRBJ1-3	few	CASSTGQGWRNTIYF	TGTGCCAGCAGTACCGGACAGGGATGGCGAAACACCATATATTTT
TRBV5-1	-	TRBJ2-7	few	CASSTGHGYEQYF	TGCGCCAGCAGCACGGGACACGGATACGAGCAGTACTTC
TRBV27	TRBD1	TRBJ1-1	-	CASSTRTGLTEAFF	TGTGCCAGCAGTACAAGGACAGGACTTACTGAAGCTTTCTTT
TRBV6-5	-	TRBJ2-7	-	CASSYSGPKGPYEQYF	TGTGCCAGCAGTTACTCGGGGCCCAAGGGTCCCTACGAGCAGTACTTC
TRBV19	-	TRBJ2-1	-	CASSIAVPYNEQFF	TGTGCCAGTAGTATAGCGGTCCCCTACAATGAGCAGTTCTTC
TRBV2	-	TRBJ2-7	few	CASSPSQHYSYEQYF	TGTGCCAGCAGCCCGTCCCAGCACTACTCCTACGAGCAGTACTTC
TRBV7-2	-	TRBJ1-5	once	CASSLGGGRSNQPQHF	TGTGCCAGCAGCTTGGGGGGGGGAAGGAGCAATCAGCCCCAGCATTTT
TRBV5-6	TRBD1	TRBJ1-1	-	CASSLPGQGSEAFF	TGTGCCAGCAGCTTACCGGGACAGGGCTCTGAAGCTTTCTTT
TRBV7-9	TRBD2	TRBJ2-1	-	CASSLGGTSNEQFF	TGTGCCAGCAGCTTAGGAGGGACTAGCAATGAGCAGTTCTTC
TRBV4-1	-	TRBJ2-1	-	CASSQETLTSREYNEQFF	TGCGCCAGCAGCCAAGAAACCCTCACTAGCAGAGAATACAATGAGCAGTTCTTC
TRBV27	-	TRBJ1-1	-	CASRPGGNTEAFF	TGTGCCAGCAGACCGGGGGGGAACACTGAAGCTTTCTTT
TRBV5-6	-	TRBJ2-2	-	CASSPTNSGELFF	TGTGCCAGCAGCCCCACTAATAGCGGGGAGCTGTTTTTT
TRBV11-2	-	TRBJ2-2	-	CASSQIPGTGELFF	TGTGCCAGCAGCCAAATTCCGGGGACCGGGGAGCTGTTTTTT
TRBV28	-	TRBJ1-2	-	CASSLHPGRGWGYTF	TGTGCCAGCAGTTTACATCCAGGGCGGGGTTGGGGCTACACCTTC
TRBV5-1	-	TRBJ2-7	few	CASRPIGVYEQYF	TGCGCCAGCAGGCCAATAGGGGTCTACGAGCAGTACTTC
TRBV6-4	-	TRBJ2-3	-	CASSEERGSTDTQYF	TGTGCCAGCAGTGAGGAGAGGGGGTCTACAGATACGCAGTATTTT
TRBV7-9	-	TRBJ1-2	once	CASTGSAGLNYGYTF	TGTGCCAGCACCGGATCGGCAGGGCTGAACTATGGCTACACCTTC
TRBV11-2	-	TRBJ2-1	-	CASSLELVGNEQFF	TGTGCCAGCAGCTTAGAACTAGTAGGCAATGAGCAGTTCTTC
TRBV5-1	TRBD1	TRBJ2-1	few	CASSGDRGGEQFF	TGCGCCAGCAGCGGCGACAGGGGTGGAGAGCAGTTCTTC
TRBV7-2	TRBD1	TRBJ1-2	few	CASSLAVDRGLAGYTF	TGTGCCAGCAGCTTAGCAGTCGACAGGGGGCTAGCTGGCTACACCTTC
TRBV21-1	-	TRBJ1-5	-	CASSHGTGGLRGNQPQHF	TGTGCCAGCAGCCACGGGACAGGGGGTTTGAGAGGTAATCAGCCCCAGCATTTT
TRBV4-2	TRBD2	TRBJ2-1	few	CASSLTSGSDNEQFF	TGTGCCAGCAGCCTTACTAGCGGGAGTGACAATGAGCAGTTCTTC
TRBV7-8	-	TRBJ1-5	few	CASSLAAGRDQPQHF	TGTGCCAGCAGCTTAGCGGCAGGGAGGGACCAGCCCCAGCATTTT
TRBV28	TRBD1	TRBJ2-1	few	CASSLQGAYNEQFF	TGTGCCAGCAGCCTGCAGGGGGCCTACAATGAGCAGTTCTTC
TRBV18	-	TRBJ2-1	-	CASSPQRWEQFF	TGTGCCAGCTCACCGCAGAGGTGGGAGCAGTTCTTC
TRBV6-1	-	TRBJ1-4	-	CASSELVTNEKLFF	TGTGCCAGCAGTGAACTCGTAACTAATGAAAAACTGTTTTTT
TRBV10-1	-	TRBJ2-2	once	CASSESGSTGELFF	TGCGCCAGCAGTGAGTCGGGGAGCACCGGGGAGCTGTTTTTT
TRBV7-2	-	TRBJ2-2	few	CASSDSGNTGELFF	TGTGCCAGCAGCGATAGCGGGAACACCGGGGAGCTGTTTTTT
TRBV19	-	TRBJ1-5	few	CATSKDSQPYQPQHF	TGTGCCACCTCTAAGGACAGCCAGCCCTATCAGCCCCAGCATTTT
TRBV4-1	-	TRBJ1-3	-	CASSPGNVAPENTIYF	TGCGCCAGCAGCCCGGGGAACGTAGCCCCGGAAAACACCATATATTTT
TRBV29-1	TRBD1	TRBJ2-3	-	CSASGTDKDTQYF	TGCAGTGCGTCCGGGACAGATAAAGATACGCAGTATTTT
TRBV5-1	-	TRBJ2-3	few	CASSWGLRGDTQYF	TGCGCCAGCAGCTGGGGACTCCGGGGGGATACGCAGTATTTT
TRBV4-2	-	TRBJ2-2	few	CASSQDVGAAGELFF	TGTGCCAGCAGCCAAGATGTAGGGGCCGCCGGGGAGCTGTTTTTT
TRBV27	TRBD1	TRBJ1-1	few	CASSLKGTGGTEAFF	TGTGCCAGCAGTTTAAAAGGGACAGGGGGCACTGAAGCTTTCTTT
TRBV2	-	TRBJ1-2	few	CASRPHPRGIGGYTF	TGTGCCAGCCGTCCCCACCCCCGGGGAATAGGGGGCTACACCTTC
TRBV2	TRBD2	TRBJ2-3	-	CASSGPGGPGDTQYF	TGTGCCAGCAGTGGCCCGGGAGGGCCCGGAGATACGCAGTATTTT
TRBV6-5	-	TRBJ1-3	-	CASTRGAFGNTIYF	TGTGCCAGCACTCGGGGGGCGTTTGGAAACACCATATATTTT
TRBV13	TRBD2	TRBJ2-1	-	CASSLVPSGYNEQFF	TGTGCCAGCAGCTTAGTCCCTAGCGGGTACAATGAGCAGTTCTTC
TRBV28	-	TRBJ2-7	-	CASTPLAAPQGYEQYF	TGTGCCAGCACCCCCCTCGCAGCCCCACAGGGATACGAGCAGTACTTC
TRBV7-2	-	TRBJ2-7	few	CASSLALAGSSYEQYF	TGTGCCAGCAGCTTAGCCCTAGCAGGTAGCTCCTACGAGCAGTACTTC